These 11 T cell receptor beta chains share one sample of origin, sequenced in a study of blood T cell repertoires in COVID-19. Some clones are missing from TCRdb's copy, which holds only in-frame ones; the method was immunoSEQ multiplex PCR. The sample holds approximately 100,000 clones; approximately 87% are singletons and the top ten take approximately 10%. Sequenced sample: peripheral blood. The receptors derive from a woman in her 30s with acute or convalescent COVID-19.

J is TRBJ1-3 and V is TRBV9, with D perhaps TRBD1 (5 bases). V was clipped by 4 bases and J by 0 bases, with 8 bases between them. Germline V gene lookup returns CDR1 SGDLS and CDR2 YYNGEE. The CDR3 spans 14 residues. The CDR3 protein is CASSPQGSGNTIYF. Written as DNA, the CDR3 is TGTGCCAGCAGCCCCCAGGGCTCTGGAAACACCATATATTTT. Together with reference TRBV9 and TRBJ1-3, the CDR3 gives the full variable domain: DSGVTQTPKHLITATGQRVTLRCSPRSGDLSVYWYQQSLDQGLQFLIQYYNGEERAKGNILERFSAQQFPDLHSELNLSSLELGDSALYFCASSPQGSGNTIYFGEGSWLTVV.

As regards this clone: One end of the junction varies from germline; a read error may be responsible. The chain links TRBV6-5 to TRBJ2-1; possible D gene TRBD2, 5 bases. Germline V gene data show CDR1 as MNHEY and CDR2 as SVGAGI. The CDR3 loop spans 13 amino acids. The CDR3, as DNA: TGTGCCAGCAGCCGTTCGGGGTTTGCGGAGTTGGTCTTC. Translating it yields CASSRSGFAELVF.

The V call is TRBV5-1, the J call TRBJ1-1; 8 nucleotides agree with TRBD1. The length of the CDR3 is 14 residues. Germline V gene sequence: CDR1 SGHRS, CDR2 YFSETQ. J gave up 4 bases and V 3 bases, and 5 bases lay outside the gene matches. In DNA form, the CDR3 reads TGCGCCAGCAGCTACGGACAGGGCGGCACTGAAGCTTTCTTT. Translated: CASSYGQGGTEAFF. Full variable domain (outside the CDR3, taken from reference TRBV5-1 and TRBJ1-1): KAGVTQTPRYLIKTRGQQVTLSCSPISGHRSVSWYQQTPGQGLQFLFEYFSETQRNKGNFPGRFSGRQFSNSRSEMNVSTLELGDSALYLCASSYGQGGTEAFFGQGTRLTVV.

The V gene is TRBV7-2, the J gene TRBJ1-4, with 7 bases lining up with TRBD1. V was clipped by 5 bases and J by 7 bases; unmatched bases: 4. This CDR3 has 13 residues. Germline V gene data show CDR1 as SGHTA and CDR2 as FQGNSA. Here the CDR3 reads CASSRDRVEKLFF. The CDR3, as DNA: TGTGCCAGCAGCCGAGACAGGGTTGAAAAACTGTTTTTT.

J is TRBJ1-2 and V is TRBV4-1; 8 bases are a match to TRBD1. V lost 5 bases and J lost 2; bases outside the gene matches: 4. Germline loops: CDR1 MGHRA, CDR2 YSYEKL. This CDR3 has 14 residues. DNA of the CDR3: TGCGCCAGCAGCTTGGGACAGGCGAACTATGGCTACACCTTC. Translating it yields CASSLGQANYGYTF.

The rearrangement uses TRBV7-8 and TRBJ1-4, with D maybe TRBD1 (6 bases). The CDR3 has 15 residues. Trimming took off 5 bases at V and 3 bases at J, with 13 bases between the two ends. Germline CDR1 SGHVS, CDR2 FQNEAQ. CDR3 in amino acids: CASSPTGGANEKLFF. CDR3 DNA sequence: TGTGCCAGCAGCCCGACAGGTGGGGCTAATGAAAAACTGTTTTTT.

V is TRBV7-2 and J is TRBJ1-1; a weak D match, TRBD1 (5 bases). The V end lost 4 bases, the J end lost 3 bases, and 18 bases lay between the germline ends. CDR3 length equals 16 residues. Germline V gene sequence: CDR1 SGHTA, CDR2 FQGNSA. The CDR3, as DNA: TGTGCCAGCAGCTGGACGGGACGGGGGAAGTACACTGAAGCTTTCTTT. The encoded protein is CASSWTGRGKYTEAFF. The variable domain in full, with the rest retrieved from reference TRBV7-2 and TRBJ1-1, is GAGVSQSPSNKVTEKGKDVELRCDPISGHTALYWYRQSLGQGLEFLIYFQGNSAPDKSGLPSDRFSAERTGGSVSTLTIQRTQQEDSAVYLCASSWTGRGKYTEAFFGQGTRLTVV.

The genes are TRBV5-1 and TRBJ2-7; 7 bases map to TRBD1. Trimming took 2 bases from V and 0 from J; bases not matched to a gene: 5. Germline V gene lookup returns CDR1 SGHRS and CDR2 YFSETQ. The CDR3 contains 15 residues. CDR3 DNA: TGCGCCAGCAGCTTTATGACAGGGATCTCCTACGAGCAGTACTTC. It is translated as CASSFMTGISYEQYF. The variable domain in full, completed from reference TRBV5-1 and TRBJ2-7, reads KAGVTQTPRYLIKTRGQQVTLSCSPISGHRSVSWYQQTPGQGLQFLFEYFSETQRNKGNFPGRFSGRQFSNSRSEMNVSTLELGDSALYLCASSFMTGISYEQYFGPGTRLTVT.

Turning to this clone: Germline and junction disagree at one end, which may indicate a read error. Here the CDR3 DNA reads TGTGCCAGCAGCCCTCCACAGGGGGCGAAGATCTTC. This encodes CASSPPQGAKIF. The chain combines TRBV7-9 with TRBJ2-1, with 9 bases matching TRBD1. Per germline, CDR1 SEHNR and CDR2 FQNEAQ (reference sequence). This CDR3 has 12 amino acids. The whole variable domain, remainder taken from reference TRBV7-9 and TRBJ2-1, is DTGVSQNPRHKITKRGQNVTFRCDPISEHNRLYWYRQTLGQGPEFLTYFQNEAQLEKSRLLSDRFSAERPKGSFSTLEIQRTEQGDSAMYLCASSPPQGAKIFGPGTRLTVL.

This clone was counted a single time. The genes are TRBV27 and TRBJ1-1; D is uncertain. Trimming took off 3 bases at V and 1 base at J, with 6 bases between the two ends. Germline V gives CDR1 MNHEY, CDR2 SMNVEV (reference sequence). The length of the CDR3 is 13 residues. For the CDR3, the DNA is TGTGCCAGCAGTTTTATTCGGAACACTGAAGCTTTCTTT. The encoded protein is CASSFIRNTEAFF.

The chain links TRBV2 to TRBJ1-3; D might be TRBD1 (6 bases). Trimming left V 6 bases short and J 0 bases short, with 12 bases between. The CDR3 has 15 amino acids. CDR1 SNHLY and CDR2 FYNNEI come from the germline V gene. In DNA form, the CDR3 reads TGTGCCAGCAGGAAACAGGGCCCCTCTGGAAACACCATATATTTT. Translated, it gives CASRKQGPSGNTIYF.